The 30 T cell receptor beta chains below were found in one sample sequenced in a study of regulatory T cells in long-lasting Graves disease. Through Arm-PCR of CDR3 regions and iRepertoire HTBI primers, TCR beta libraries were built. TCRdb re-analysed the multiplex PCR reads in MiXCR, keeping a single row per CDR3 protein. The sample lists over 500,000 distinct CDR3 sequences, 15% to 20% occurring once. Sample time point: newly diagnosed GD, antithyroid drugs for less than 3 months. Generation of the TCR library employed RNA extracted from PBMCs. The same sample was also studied in work on T cells in Graves' hyperthyroidism and ophthalmopathy.

Source: peripheral blood mononuclear cells (PBMCs), taken at new diagnosis, from a patient treated with antithyroid drugs. All receptors come from a woman aged 25-40 years with Graves disease.

This clonotype was found a few times. CDR3: CASSVGLDTQYF. Here the CDR3 DNA reads TGTGCCAGCAGCGTAGGATTGGATACGCAGTATTTT. The chain combines TRBV9 with TRBJ2-3, with D unclear. The length of the CDR3 is 12 residues. CDR1 and CDR2 from the germline V gene are SGDLS and YYNGEE. The ends were cut back, 0 bases at V and 6 bases at J, with 5 bases in the middle. The full variable domain, rest sourced from reference TRBV9 and TRBJ2-3, is DSGVTQTPKHLITATGQRVTLRCSPRSGDLSVYWYQQSLDQGLQFLIQYYNGEERAKGNILERFSAQQFPDLHSELNLSSLELGDSALYFCASSVGLDTQYFGPGTRLTVL.

The J gene is TRBJ1-6, the V gene TRBV27, with D possibly TRBD1 on 5 matching bases. V was shortened by 6 bases and J by 10 bases, with 19 bases between the two germline ends. This CDR3 spans 15 amino acids. Per the germline V gene, CDR1 is MNHEY and CDR2 is SMNVEV (reference sequence). The CDR3 nucleotides read TGTGCCAGCAGAGGGGCTACCTCTTCGAGCTCACCCCTCCACTTT. It codes for CASRGATSSSSPLHF.

This clonotype was seen more than once but under ten times. The chain uses TRBV20-1 and TRBJ2-1; possible D gene TRBD2, 7 bases. This CDR3 contains 13 residues. Germline V gene sequence: CDR1 DFQATT, CDR2 SNEGSKA (reference sequence). The CDR3 region has the DNA TGCAGCGTACTAGGGGGGGGAAACAATGAGCAGTTCTTC. Amino acid sequence: CSVLGGGNNEQFF.

This clonotype was seen once. Here the CDR3 reads CASSSLASGRGRNEQFF. The CDR3 DNA follows: TGCGCCAGCAGCTCCTTGGCATCGGGGAGGGGTCGGAATGAGCAGTTCTTC. J is TRBJ2-1 and V is TRBV5-1; 7 nucleotides align to TRBD2. Germline V gives CDR1 SGHRS, CDR2 YFSETQ. This CDR3 is 17 amino acids long. The V gene end was trimmed by 3 bases and the J gene end by 7 bases; junction bases not matched to a gene: 16. The variable domain in full, with the rest retrieved from reference TRBV5-1 and TRBJ2-1, is KAGVTQTPRYLIKTRGQQVTLSCSPISGHRSVSWYQQTPGQGLQFLFEYFSETQRNKGNFPGRFSGRQFSNSRSEMNVSTLELGDSALYLCASSSLASGRGRNEQFFGPGTRLTVL.

The chain uses TRBV19 and TRBJ1-5; D not resolved. Germline V gene lookup returns CDR1 LNHDA and CDR2 SQIVND (reference sequence). The CDR3 is 15 amino acids. V was clipped by 4 bases and J by 4 bases, with 14 bases between them. The CDR3 region has the DNA TGTGCCAGTAGTACCGCCCCGGACGGGAATCAGCCCCAGCATTTT. It translates to CASSTAPDGNQPQHF.

This clonotype showed up just a few times. V and J are TRBV11-3 and TRBJ2-2; maybe TRBD2 (5 bases). The ends were cut back, 5 bases at V and 4 bases at J, with 11 bases in the middle. This CDR3 has 14 residues. In germline, CDR1 is SGHNT, CDR2 YENEEA. The CDR3, as DNA: TGTGCCAGCAGCAATGAGGGTGTCACCGGGGAGCTGTTTTTT. Translating gives CASSNEGVTGELFF.

About this clonotype: Just one base apart from a much larger clone, this may be a read error. This chain links TRBV3-1 with TRBJ1-1; D remains unclear. This CDR3 contains 12 residues. Looked up from germline, CDR1 is LGHDT and CDR2 is YNNKEL (reference sequence). The CDR3 here is CASSKVGTGAFF. The CDR3 nucleotides read TGTGCCAGCAGCAAAGTCGGAACTGGAGCTTTCTTT.

The chain joins TRBV5-6 to TRBJ2-1, with D possibly matching TRBD2 (6 bases). This CDR3 is 12 amino acids long. From germline, CDR1 is SGHDT and CDR2 YYEEEE. The V and J ends lost 1 base and 10 bases respectively, with 9 bases between them. CDR3 DNA: TGTGCCAGCAGCTTGAGGGCGGGGGAGCAGTTCTTC. It translates to CASSLRAGEQFF.

Many counts were recorded for this clonotype. The rearrangement links TRBV20-1 to TRBJ1-1; D unclear. Germline CDR1 is DFQATT and CDR2 is SNEGSKA (reference sequence). V was pared by 0 bases and J by 0 bases, with 23 bases between. This CDR3 is built from 19 residues. This chain's CDR3 is CSARDHLQTDNLVNTEAFF. The CDR3 DNA follows: TGCAGTGCTAGAGACCACTTACAGACGGATAACTTGGTGAACACTGAAGCTTTCTTT.

Details on this clonotype: Given a much more abundant clone one base away, this may be a read error. The genes are TRBV19 and TRBJ2-1; possible D gene TRBD2, 5 bases. Germline CDR1 LNHDA, CDR2 SQIVND (reference sequence). CDR3 length: 15 amino acids. The DNA of the CDR3 is TGTGCCAGTAGTACCCTAGCAGCCTCCTACAATGGGCAGTTCTTC. It translates to CASSTLAASYNGQFF.

This chain uses TRBV11-3 with TRBJ2-2, with a weak D call TRBD2 (7 bases). The V gene lost 2 bases and the J gene lost 6 bases, with 16 bases spanning the gap. Per the germline V gene, CDR1 is SGHNT and CDR2 is YENEEA. The CDR3 consists of 16 residues. The CDR3 nucleotides read TGTGCCAGCAGCTTACAAGCGGGGAAGGGGGCCGGGGAGCTGTTTTTT. Translated: CASSLQAGKGAGELFF.

The chain is built from TRBV3-1 and TRBJ2-1, with 9 bases fitting TRBD2. The J segment lost 9 bases and the V segment lost 4 bases, leaving 10 bases of the junction unmatched. Germline V gene sequence: CDR1 LGHDT, CDR2 YNNKEL (reference sequence). This CDR3 spans 15 amino acids. As DNA, the CDR3 is TGTGCCAGCAGCCCCAGGGCTAGCGGGAATGGTGAGCAGTTCTTC. Its translation: CASSPRASGNGEQFF.

Worth noting for this clonotype: A much more abundant neighbour one base away suggests this may be a read error. The rearrangement uses TRBV19 and TRBJ2-5; a weak D match, TRBD2 (6 bases). Trimming shortened V by 5 bases and J by 5 bases, and 15 bases separated the two germline ends. This CDR3 contains 14 residues. Germline V CDR1 and CDR2: LNHDA, SQIVND (reference sequence). The CDR3 DNA reads TGTGCCAGTAGTCAACGGGGAGGTACGGAGACCCAGTACTTC. Translated, it gives CASSQRGGTETQYF.

The rearrangement joins TRBV28 to TRBJ2-2; the match to TRBD1 covers 7 bases. The V and J ends lost 6 bases and 6 bases, in that order; junction bases with no gene match: 7. The germline V gene has CDR1 MDHEN and CDR2 SYDVKM. The CDR3 loop spans 14 amino acids. The CDR3 DNA is TGTGCCAGCAGGTTGACAGGGTCCGCCGGGGAGCTGTTTTTT. The encoded protein is CASRLTGSAGELFF.

About this clonotype: A single base separates this from a much larger clone, so it may be a read error. The chain employs TRBV6-1 and TRBJ2-1; TRBD1 aligns across 10 bases. CDR1 is MNHNS and CDR2 is SASEGT in the germline V gene. There are 15 residues in the CDR3. Here the CDR3 DNA reads TGTGCCAGCAGAACCATGGGACAGGGGCACAATGAGCAGTCCTTC. It yields the protein CASRTMGQGHNEQSF.

This clonotype occurred many times. The chain uses TRBV10-3 and TRBJ2-7, with 10 bases aligning to TRBD1. V lost 8 bases, J lost 4 bases, and 11 bases stayed unmatched. There are 15 residues in the CDR3. Per germline, CDR1 ENHRY and CDR2 SYGVKD. CDR3: CAIGAPTGGLYEQYF. The CDR3, as DNA: TGTGCCATCGGCGCGCCGACAGGGGGCTTGTACGAGCAGTACTTC.

This clonotype was seen a handful of times. This chain's CDR3 is CASSFNRPSNQPQHF. In nucleotides, the CDR3 is TGTGCCAGCAGTTTCAACAGACCTAGCAATCAGCCCCAGCATTTT. The J gene is TRBJ1-5, the V gene TRBV28; no reliable D call. The V end was cut by 3 bases, the J end by 0 bases, with 9 bases between. Germline CDR1 and CDR2: MDHEN and SYDVKM. CDR3 size: 15 residues.

Many counts were recorded for this clonotype. The chain has TRBV12-3 or TRBV12-4 and TRBJ1-6; maybe TRBD1 (6 bases). Trimming left V 6 bases short and J 5 bases short, with 11 bases between. CDR3 size: 14 residues. In DNA form, the CDR3 reads TGTGCCAGCAGCCGAAGACAGGATAATTCACCCCTCCACTTT. This sequence encodes CASSRRQDNSPLHF.

The rearrangement joins TRBV7-9 to TRBJ2-3; D possibly corresponds to TRBD2 (6 bases). CDR3 size: 17 residues. Germline V gene data show CDR1 as SEHNR and CDR2 as FQNEAQ (reference sequence). V lost 0 bases to trimming and J lost 4 bases, with 17 bases between them. In nucleotides, the CDR3 is TGTGCCAGCAGCTTAGCACAAGGAAAACCTAGCGCAGATACGCAGTATTTT. This gives the protein CASSLAQGKPSADTQYF.

This clonotype has more than one count but fewer than ten. The CDR3 here is CAWSARQGQADTQYF. CDR3 DNA: TGTGCCTGGAGTGCAAGACAGGGGCAGGCAGATACGCAGTATTTT. This chain connects TRBV30 to TRBJ2-3; 8 bases align to TRBD1. Unmatched junction bases numbered 7, after V lost 1 base and J lost 4 bases. Germline V gene data show CDR1 as GTSNPN and CDR2 as SVGIG (reference sequence). The CDR3 has 15 residues.

This clonotype has ten or more counts. The chain combines TRBV28 with TRBJ2-1; D gene ambiguous. Germline V gene data show CDR1 as MDHEN and CDR2 as SYDVKM. The CDR3 consists of 15 residues. V lost 6 bases and J 0 bases, leaving 12 bases between the germline ends. For the CDR3, the DNA is TGTGCCAGCAGGACCCCCACAGACTCCTACAATGAGCAGTTCTTC. Encoded protein: CASRTPTDSYNEQFF.

At least ten counts were recorded for this clonotype. The chain links TRBV20-1 to TRBJ2-3; possible D gene TRBD2, 6 bases. Trimming cost V 3 bases and J 2 bases, with 15 bases left between them. Germline-derived CDR1 and CDR2 are DFQATT and SNEGSKA (reference sequence). CDR3 length equals 15 residues. The CDR3 region is CSASFTSGLTDTQYF. The CDR3 DNA is TGCAGTGCTAGCTTTACCAGCGGGCTCACAGATACGCAGTATTTT.

In its sample, this clonotype was seen many times. The gene calls are TRBV19 and TRBJ2-1; 7 bases are shared with TRBD2. From germline, CDR1 is LNHDA and CDR2 SQIVND (reference sequence). This CDR3 contains 16 residues. The V and J ends lost 4 bases and 4 bases, in that order; junction bases with no gene match: 10. DNA for the CDR3: TGTGCCAGTAGTAGGGGGGGGGGGAGACCTTACAATGAGCAGTTCTTC. Its translation: CASSRGGGRPYNEQFF.

V is TRBV19 and J is TRBJ2-1, with 8 bases that match TRBD2. In germline, CDR1 is LNHDA, CDR2 SQIVND (reference sequence). The ends lost 6 bases at V and 7 bases at J; junction bases unmatched: 5. This CDR3 region has 13 residues. CDR3 sequence (DNA): TGTGCCAGTAGGGGGACTAGTTCTAATGAGCAGTTCTTC. The encoded protein is CASRGTSSNEQFF.

In its sample, this clonotype was seen many times. The genes are TRBV24-1 and TRBJ1-2, with D maybe TRBD1 (5 bases). This CDR3 contains 15 residues. V was shortened by 7 bases and J by 6 bases, with 20 bases between the two germline ends. Germline V gives CDR1 KGHDR, CDR2 SFDVKD. The CDR3 protein is CATRGDRSSDDGYTF. For the CDR3, the DNA is TGTGCCACCAGGGGGGACCGCTCTTCGGACGATGGCTACACCTTC.

As regards this clonotype: Since a much larger clone is just one base distant, this may be a read error. The chain employs TRBV28 and TRBJ1-5; tentative D call: TRBD1 (5 bases). CDR3 length: 15 amino acids. Looked up from germline, CDR1 is MDHEN and CDR2 is SYDVKM. The CDR3 coding sequence is TGTGCCAGCAGTCCCGGACACCATGAAAGTCAGCCCCGGCATTTT. Translating gives CASSPGHHESQPRHF.

Note on this clonotype: This may be a read error, as it is one base from a much larger clone. The chain combines TRBV7-3 with TRBJ2-3; 7 bases are shared with TRBD1. V gave up 1 base and J gave up 4 bases; unmatched junction bases: 5. CDR1 SGHTA and CDR2 FQGTGA come from the germline V gene. The CDR3 has 15 residues. Here the CDR3 reads CASSLMAGGADTQYF. The CDR3 region has the DNA TGTGCCAGCAGCTTAATGGCAGGGGGTGCAGATACGCAGTATTTT.

This chain uses TRBV5-6 with TRBJ2-5, with 13 positions matching TRBD2. Trimming cost V 4 bases and J 4 bases; bases outside gene matches: 16. The CDR3 length is 19 residues. Per germline, CDR1 SGHDT and CDR2 YYEEEE. CDR3 amino acids: CASSPQTGTSGKARETQYF. The DNA for the CDR3 is TGTGCCAGCAGCCCCCAAACCGGGACTAGCGGGAAGGCAAGAGAGACCCAGTACTTC.

The chain employs TRBV6-1 and TRBJ2-7; 14 nucleotides align to TRBD2. Germline CDR1 and CDR2: MNHNS and SASEGT. J gave up 4 bases and V 6 bases, and 8 bases lay outside the gene matches. CDR3 size: 16 residues. CDR3 sequence (DNA): TGTGCCAGCAGCGACCTGGGACTAGCGGGAGAGTACGAGCAGTACTTC. Its translation is CASSDLGLAGEYEQYF.

V and J are TRBV6-5 and TRBJ2-1, with unresolved D. The V gene lost 3 bases and the J gene lost 6 bases, with 12 bases spanning the gap. CDR3 size: 14 residues. Germline CDR1 reads MNHEY; CDR2 reads SVGAGI. The CDR3 sequence: CASSYSRVSNEQFF. CDR3 nucleotide sequence: TGTGCCAGCAGTTATTCTAGGGTTTCCAATGAGCAGTTCTTC.